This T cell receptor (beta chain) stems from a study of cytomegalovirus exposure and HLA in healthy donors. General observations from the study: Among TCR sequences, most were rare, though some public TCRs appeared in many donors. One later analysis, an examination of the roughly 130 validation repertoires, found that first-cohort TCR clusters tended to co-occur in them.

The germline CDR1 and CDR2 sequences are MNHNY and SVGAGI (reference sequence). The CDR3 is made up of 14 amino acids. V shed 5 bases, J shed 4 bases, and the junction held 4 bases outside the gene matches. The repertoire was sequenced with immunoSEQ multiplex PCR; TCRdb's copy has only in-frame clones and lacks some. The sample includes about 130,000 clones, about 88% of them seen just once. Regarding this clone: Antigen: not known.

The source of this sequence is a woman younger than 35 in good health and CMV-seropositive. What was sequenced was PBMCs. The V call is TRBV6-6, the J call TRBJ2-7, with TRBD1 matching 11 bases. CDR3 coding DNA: TGTGCCAGCAGTCCGGGACAGGGGGTTTACGAGCAGTACTTC. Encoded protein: CASSPGQGVYEQYF.